This passage covers 26 T cell receptor beta chains from one sample sequenced in a study of shared clonotypes between healthy human individuals. Here immunoSEQ multiplex PCR was the method, and the copy in TCRdb shows in-frame clones only, minus some. The table has some 2 million clones, less than 95% seen once; the top ten hold under 1.5%. In the naive CD8 group, cells lacked CD45RO and were positively selected for CCR7, so terminally differentiated effector memory CD45RA+ cells were left out. The sequenced sample was naive CD8+ T cells sorted from blood. The source is a man younger than 35 in good health.

As to this clone: The sample has other DNA sequences that encode this CDR3 too. J is TRBJ2-5 and V is TRBV27; D is possibly TRBD2 (7 bases). This CDR3 comprises 14 residues. The V gene's germline CDR1 is MNHEY and CDR2 SMNVEV (reference sequence). V gave up 2 bases and J gave up 4 bases, with 11 bases separating them. CDR3 residues: CASSLGGGAETQYF. As DNA, the CDR3 is TGTGCCAGCAGTTTAGGAGGGGGGGCAGAGACCCAGTACTTC.

As for this clone: Other DNA sequences of this sample code for an identical CDR3. The CDR3 nucleotides are TGTGCCAGCAGCTTGCCGAACACTGAAGCTTTCTTT. Translation gives CASSLPNTEAFF. The chain has TRBV5-6 and TRBJ1-1; D is unclear. Per the germline V gene, CDR1 is SGHDT and CDR2 is YYEEEE. The V and J ends lost 1 base and 1 base respectively, with 2 bases between them. The CDR3 has 12 residues.

As concerns this clone: Other DNA sequences from this sample encode an identical CDR3 as well. The V call is TRBV28, the J call TRBJ2-3; weak D call: TRBD2 (6 bases). V was pared by 3 bases and J by 3 bases, with 10 bases between. The germline V gene has CDR1 MDHEN and CDR2 SYDVKM. This CDR3 contains 14 residues. The CDR3 loop reads CASSLVAGTDTQYF. CDR3 nucleotide sequence: TGTGCCAGCAGTTTGGTCGCGGGGACAGATACGCAGTATTTT. Complete variable domain (other parts from reference TRBV28 and TRBJ2-3): DVKVTQSSRYLVKRTGEKVFLECVQDMDHENMFWYRQDPGLGLRLIYFSYDVKMKEKGDIPEGYSVSREKKERFSLILESASTNQTSMYLCASSLVAGTDTQYFGPGTRLTVL.

V gene TRBV2 combines with J gene TRBJ2-7, with a tentative D call TRBD2 (5 bases). Deletions cut 1 base from V and 4 bases from J, with 11 bases between. The CDR3 spans 14 residues. Germline CDR1 SNHLY, CDR2 FYNNEI. CDR3 sequence reads: CASSEGGNHYEQYF. CDR3 coding DNA: TGTGCCAGCAGTGAAGGAGGGAACCATTACGAGCAGTACTTC.

Details on this clone: Other nucleotide sequences from this sample produce the same CDR3. The chain joins TRBV9 to TRBJ2-2; D uncertain. There are 15 residues in the CDR3. V shed 0 bases and J shed 0 bases, with 6 bases lying between them. Germline V lookup: CDR1 SGDLS, CDR2 YYNGEE. The CDR3 loop reads CASSVVGTNTGELFF. The CDR3 DNA reads TGTGCCAGCAGCGTAGTGGGTACGAACACCGGGGAGCTGTTTTTT.

This rearrangement joins TRBV4-3 to TRBJ2-2; 12 nucleotides align to TRBD2. Trimming took 0 bases from V and 2 from J; bases not matched to a gene: 4. Germline V gene data show CDR1 as LGHNA and CDR2 as YSLEER. CDR3 length: 18 residues. CDR3 nucleotide sequence: TGCGCCAGCAGCCAAGAGGGACTAGCGGGCCTAAACACCGGGGAGCTGTTTTTT. Amino acids: CASSQEGLAGLNTGELFF.

The chain combines TRBV7-9 with TRBJ2-1, with D uncertain. The CDR3 totals 14 residues. Germline-derived CDR1 and CDR2 are SEHNR and FQNEAQ (reference sequence). V dropped 1 base and J dropped 5 bases, with 9 bases sitting between them. CDR3 in amino acids: CASSLVHLDNEQFF. As DNA, the CDR3 is TGTGCCAGCAGCTTAGTACACCTTGACAATGAGCAGTTCTTC.

This sequence joins TRBV27 and TRBJ2-5; TRBD2 aligns across 16 bases. This CDR3 is 15 amino acids long. Germline assignment: CDR1 MNHEY and CDR2 SMNVEV (reference sequence). V lost 5 bases, J lost 5 bases, and 2 bases stayed unmatched. In DNA, the CDR3 is TGTGCCAGCAGTCCGGGACTAGCGGGGGGGGAGACCCAGTACTTC. The encoded protein is CASSPGLAGGETQYF.

Here the CDR3 DNA reads TGTGCCAGCAGCCCCGGGACACCCAACCCCAATGAAAAACTGTTTTTT. Residues: CASSPGTPNPNEKLFF. The chain couples TRBV2 to TRBJ1-4; D might be TRBD1 (6 bases). Per the germline V gene, CDR1 is SNHLY and CDR2 is FYNNEI. CDR3 length equals 16 residues. V was trimmed by 6 bases and J by 5 bases, leaving 19 bases between them.

The chain employs TRBV11-2 and TRBJ1-2; D may be TRBD1 (5 bases). V was cut by 3 bases and J by 2 bases, with 16 bases left in between. This CDR3 is built from 16 residues. CDR1 is SGHAT, CDR2 FQNNGV, per germline. CDR3 DNA sequence: TGTGCCAGCAGCTTGAGGTCCCAGGGTCCCAACTATGGCTACACCTTC. Protein sequence: CASSLRSQGPNYGYTF.

The V call is TRBV10-2, the J call TRBJ2-7, with 7 bases identical to TRBD1. V shed 1 base, J shed 2 bases, and the junction held 2 bases outside the gene matches. There are 14 residues in the CDR3. The germline V gene encodes CDR1 WSHSY and CDR2 SAAADI. The CDR3 loop reads CASSEFQGAYEQYF. DNA for the CDR3: TGCGCCAGCAGTGAGTTTCAGGGGGCCTACGAGCAGTACTTC.

The V call is TRBV29-1, the J call TRBJ2-2; 7 bases fit TRBD1. V was clipped by 7 bases and J by 7 bases; unmatched bases: 9. The CDR3 runs 13 residues. CDR1 is SQVTM, CDR2 ANQGSEA, per germline. Here the CDR3 DNA reads TGCAGCGCCACCGGGACAGCTGGCGGGGAGCTGTTTTTT. Translated, it gives CSATGTAGGELFF.

This chain joins TRBV27 and TRBJ2-3, with TRBD1 as a possible D gene (6 bases). V was pared by 2 bases and J by 0 bases, with 12 bases between. Looked up from germline, CDR1 is MNHEY and CDR2 is SMNVEV (reference sequence). The CDR3 is 16 amino acids. CDR3 nucleotides: TGTGCCAGCAGTTTACGTGGGACATCTAGCACAGATACGCAGTATTTT. This sequence encodes CASSLRGTSSTDTQYF.

This clone was recorded once. The chain joins TRBV5-5 to TRBJ2-3, with 7 bases identical to TRBD2. The ends lost 0 bases at V and 6 bases at J; junction bases unmatched: 10. Per the germline V gene, CDR1 is SGHKS and CDR2 is YYEKEE (reference sequence). The CDR3 spans 16 residues. In DNA, the CDR3 is TGTGCCAGCAGCTTGGCGGAGGTTTCGACTAGCGATACGCAGTATTTT. Its protein product is CASSLAEVSTSDTQYF.

The J gene is TRBJ2-5, the V gene TRBV5-1; D remains unclear. Gene TRBJ2-7 matches the end of the DNA better, so the J call may be wrong. Germline CDR1 is SGHRS and CDR2 is YFSETQ. The CDR3 spans 13 residues. The CDR3 sequence: CASSLDATYEQYF. The CDR3, as DNA: TGCGCCAGCAGCTTGGATGCAACCTACGAGCAGTACTTC.

The V call is TRBV6-1, the J call TRBJ2-7; D possibly corresponds to TRBD1 (6 bases). This CDR3 spans 14 amino acids. The germline gives CDR1 MNHNS, CDR2 SASEGT. Trimming left V 3 bases short and J 4 bases short, with 13 bases between. The CDR3 reads CASSDDGQYYEQYF. The CDR3 DNA is TGTGCCAGCAGTGATGATGGACAGTATTACGAGCAGTACTTC.

Comment on this clone: Other DNA sequences from this sample encode an identical CDR3 as well. This chain joins TRBV5-6 and TRBJ2-3; D not resolved. Germline assignment: CDR1 SGHDT and CDR2 YYEEEE. CDR3 size: 13 residues. V was clipped by 1 base and J by 3 bases, with 6 bases between them. The CDR3, as DNA: TGTGCCAGCAGCTTGTTAAGTACAGATACGCAGTATTTT. Its translation: CASSLLSTDTQYF.

The rearrangement links TRBV29-1 to TRBJ2-7; the match to TRBD1 covers 8 bases. Per germline, CDR1 SQVTM and CDR2 ANQGSEA. The CDR3 length is 13 residues. V was pared by 7 bases and J by 2 bases, with 7 bases of the junction left unmatched. The CDR3 reads CSATGDTTYEQYF. CDR3 coding DNA: TGCAGCGCGACAGGGGATACCACCTACGAGCAGTACTTC.

DNA of the CDR3: TGTGCCAGCAGTTATAAGGGTGGGAACACTGAAGCTTTCTTT. This codes for CASSYKGGNTEAFF. The chain carries TRBV6-6 and TRBJ1-1; D is ambiguous. From germline, CDR1 is MNHNY and CDR2 SVGAGI (reference sequence). V was pared by 3 bases and J by 1 base, with 9 bases between. The CDR3 consists of 14 residues.

This clone was detected only once. Additional DNA sequences in this sample encode the identical CDR3. This chain uses TRBV27 with TRBJ1-1; 8 bases align to TRBD1. V lost 6 bases, J lost 2 bases, and 5 bases stayed unmatched. The CDR3 runs 14 residues. CDR1 is MNHEY and CDR2 is SMNVEV in the germline V gene (reference sequence). For the CDR3, the DNA is TGTGCCAGCAGCTCCGGACAGGGAAACACTGAAGCTTTCTTT. Protein sequence: CASSSGQGNTEAFF.

With regard to this clone: At the DNA level, this CDR3 is encoded by other sequences in the same sample as well. The chain carries TRBV19 and TRBJ2-1; D is unresolved. The CDR3 loop spans 14 amino acids. CDR1 LNHDA and CDR2 SQIVND come from the germline V gene (reference sequence). V was shortened by 3 bases and J by 0 bases, with 6 bases between the two germline ends. The CDR3 sequence: CASSISDSYNEQFF. The CDR3, as DNA: TGTGCCAGTAGTATCTCTGACTCCTACAATGAGCAGTTCTTC. Supplemented by reference TRBV19 and TRBJ2-1, the full variable domain reads DGGITQSPKYLFRKEGQNVTLSCEQNLNHDAMYWYRQDPGQGLRLIYYSQIVNDFQKGDIAEGYSVSREKKESFPLTVTSAQKNPTAFYLCASSISDSYNEQFFGPGTRLTVL.

V gene TRBV14 combines with J gene TRBJ2-5; 9 bases agree with TRBD2. The CDR3 sequence is 16 residues long. V lost 5 bases and J lost 4; bases outside the gene matches: 11. CDR1 and CDR2 from the germline V gene are SGHDN and FVKESK. CDR3 sequence reads: CASSNRTSVLGETQYF. The CDR3 coding sequence is TGTGCCAGCAGCAATAGGACTAGCGTGTTAGGAGAGACCCAGTACTTC.

The chain employs TRBV19 and TRBJ2-7; the D gene could be TRBD1 or TRBD2 (5 bases each). V was shortened by 5 bases and J by 5 bases, with 10 bases between the two germline ends. Germline lookup yields CDR1 LNHDA and CDR2 SQIVND (reference sequence). The CDR3 covers 12 residues. CDR3 in DNA: TGTGCCAGTAGTCACGGGGCTCACGAGCAGTACTTC. Protein sequence: CASSHGAHEQYF. The whole variable domain, remainder taken from reference TRBV19 and TRBJ2-7, is DGGITQSPKYLFRKEGQNVTLSCEQNLNHDAMYWYRQDPGQGLRLIYYSQIVNDFQKGDIAEGYSVSREKKESFPLTVTSAQKNPTAFYLCASSHGAHEQYFGPGTRLTVT.

The V and J genes are TRBV6-1 and TRBJ1-6; 7 nucleotides line up with TRBD1. The CDR3 is 14 residues long. Germline lookup yields CDR1 MNHNS and CDR2 SASEGT. V was pared by 3 bases and J by 9 bases, with 5 bases of the junction left unmatched. CDR3 in amino acids: CASSDPNRGSPLHF. The CDR3 DNA reads TGTGCCAGCAGTGACCCTAACAGGGGTTCACCCCTCCACTTT.

A single count supports this clone. The V call is TRBV6-1, the J call TRBJ2-7; 7 bases match TRBD1. CDR3 length equals 18 residues. With 4 bases clipped from V and 3 bases from J, the junction kept 18 bases outside the gene matches. In germline, CDR1 is MNHNS, CDR2 SASEGT. CDR3 nucleotides: TGTGCCAGCAGTGTAGATTTCGGAGCCGACAGGGCGGGCTACGAGCAGTACTTC. This gives the protein CASSVDFGADRAGYEQYF.

The chain uses TRBV6-1 and TRBJ1-6, with D unclear. V was trimmed by 1 base and J by 9 bases, leaving 16 bases between them. This CDR3 spans 16 amino acids. The V gene's germline CDR1 is MNHNS and CDR2 SASEGT. The CDR3: CASSEEVKPVGSPLHF. In nucleotides, the CDR3 is TGTGCCAGCAGTGAAGAGGTCAAACCTGTAGGTTCACCCCTCCACTTT.